This T cell receptor beta chain was recorded in a study of cytomegalovirus exposure and HLA in healthy donors. It was the approximately 120-subject validation cohort, separate from the roughly 700-subject first cohort, to which the donors belonged. Profiled with immunoSEQ multiplex PCR; TCRdb holds only in-frame clones, not every one. The sample consists of about 130,000 clones, roughly 89% of them appearing once. The source material was PBMCs. The receptor comes from a man between 25 and 39 years old in good health and CMV-seronegative.

CDR3 DNA sequence: TGCGCCAGCAGCTTGGCCCTGAGCCCGCAAGAGACCCAGTACTTC. This codes for CASSLALSPQETQYF. This rearrangement joins TRBV5-1 to TRBJ2-5; D is unresolved. The CDR3 totals 15 residues. V lost 0 bases and J 2 bases, leaving 11 bases between the germline ends. Germline V CDR1 and CDR2: SGHRS, YFSETQ.